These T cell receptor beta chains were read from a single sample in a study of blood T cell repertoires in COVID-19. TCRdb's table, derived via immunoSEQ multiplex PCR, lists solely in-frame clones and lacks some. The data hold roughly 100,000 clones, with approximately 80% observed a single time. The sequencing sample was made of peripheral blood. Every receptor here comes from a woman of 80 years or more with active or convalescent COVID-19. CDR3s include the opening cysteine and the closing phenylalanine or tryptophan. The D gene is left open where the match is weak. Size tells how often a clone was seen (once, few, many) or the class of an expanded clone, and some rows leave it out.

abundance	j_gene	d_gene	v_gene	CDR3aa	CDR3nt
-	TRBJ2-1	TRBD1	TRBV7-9	CASSRTTGPQYNEQFF	TGTGCCAGCAGCCGAACGACAGGGCCCCAATACAATGAGCAGTTCTTC
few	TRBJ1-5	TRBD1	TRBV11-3	CASSTRLFPGQPYSNQPQHF	TGTGCCAGCAGCACGCGACTTTTTCCGGGACAGCCGTATAGCAATCAGCCCCAGCATTTT
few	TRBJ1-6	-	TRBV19	CASSIGSSYNSPLHF	TGTGCCAGTAGTATTGGGAGCTCCTATAATTCACCCCTCCACTTT
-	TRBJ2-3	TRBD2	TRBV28	CASSFPPLAGDTDTQYF	TGTGCCAGCAGTTTCCCCCCCCTAGCGGGGGACACAGATACGCAGTATTTT
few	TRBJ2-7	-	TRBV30	CAWNRGKGAISYEQYF	TGTGCCTGGAATCGGGGTAAGGGAGCAATCTCCTACGAGCAGTACTTC
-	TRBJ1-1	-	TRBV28	CASRHRALNTEAFF	TGTGCCAGCAGACACAGGGCCTTGAACACTGAAGCTTTCTTT
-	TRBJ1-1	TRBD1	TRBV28	CASSYVLKTGDPEAFF	TGTGCCAGCAGTTACGTCCTCAAAACAGGGGACCCTGAAGCTTTCTTT
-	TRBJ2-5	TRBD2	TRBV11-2	CASSPTSGSLQETQYF	TGTGCCAGCAGCCCTACTAGCGGGAGCCTCCAAGAGACCCAGTACTTC
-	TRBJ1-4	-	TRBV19	CASSDDGGLHEKLFF	TGTGCCAGTAGTGACGACGGTGGGCTTCACGAAAAACTGTTTTTT
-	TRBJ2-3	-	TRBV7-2	CASSSEGGRGTQYF	TGTGCCAGCAGCTCGGAGGGGGGGCGCGGGACGCAGTATTTT
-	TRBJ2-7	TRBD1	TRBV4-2	CASSQEGTGTGYEQYF	TGTGCCAGCAGCCAAGAGGGGACCGGGACAGGATACGAGCAGTACTTC
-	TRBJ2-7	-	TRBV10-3	CAISGQPSSYEQYF	TGTGCCATCAGTGGACAGCCAAGCTCCTACGAGCAGTACTTC